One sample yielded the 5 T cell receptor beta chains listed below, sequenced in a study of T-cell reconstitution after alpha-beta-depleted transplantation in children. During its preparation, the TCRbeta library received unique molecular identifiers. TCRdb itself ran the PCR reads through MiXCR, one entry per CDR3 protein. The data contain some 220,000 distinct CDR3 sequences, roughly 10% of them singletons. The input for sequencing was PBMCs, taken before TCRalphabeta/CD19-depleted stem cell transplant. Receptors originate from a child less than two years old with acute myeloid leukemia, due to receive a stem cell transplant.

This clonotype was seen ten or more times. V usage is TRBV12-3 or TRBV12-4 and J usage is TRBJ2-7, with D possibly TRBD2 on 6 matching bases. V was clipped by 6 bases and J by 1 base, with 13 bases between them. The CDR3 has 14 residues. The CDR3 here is CASRASALSYEQYF. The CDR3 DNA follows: TGTGCCAGCAGGGCTAGCGCGCTATCCTACGAGCAGTACTTC.

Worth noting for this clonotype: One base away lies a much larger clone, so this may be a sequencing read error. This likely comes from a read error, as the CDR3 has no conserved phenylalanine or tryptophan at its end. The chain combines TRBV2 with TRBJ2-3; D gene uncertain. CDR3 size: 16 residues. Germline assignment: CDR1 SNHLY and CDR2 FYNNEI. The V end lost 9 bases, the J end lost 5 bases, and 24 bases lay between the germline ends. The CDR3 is CASYVSVWRKRDTQYL. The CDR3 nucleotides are TGTGCCAGTTACGTATCCGTTTGGAGAAAGAGAGATACGCAGTATTTA.

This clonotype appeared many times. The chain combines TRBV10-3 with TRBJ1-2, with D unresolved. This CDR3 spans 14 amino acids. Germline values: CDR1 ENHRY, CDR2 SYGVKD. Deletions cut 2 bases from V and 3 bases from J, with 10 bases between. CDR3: CAISERGADYGYTF. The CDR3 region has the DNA TGTGCCATCAGTGAGCGGGGAGCCGACTATGGCTACACCTTC.

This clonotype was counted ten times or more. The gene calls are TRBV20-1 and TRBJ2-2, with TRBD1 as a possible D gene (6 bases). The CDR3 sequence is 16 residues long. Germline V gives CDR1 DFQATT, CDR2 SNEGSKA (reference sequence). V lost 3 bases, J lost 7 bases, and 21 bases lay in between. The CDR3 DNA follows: TGCAGTGCTAGCTTAGGGGTGGGGGCGTCCCTCGGGGAGCTGTTTTTT. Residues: CSASLGVGASLGELFF.

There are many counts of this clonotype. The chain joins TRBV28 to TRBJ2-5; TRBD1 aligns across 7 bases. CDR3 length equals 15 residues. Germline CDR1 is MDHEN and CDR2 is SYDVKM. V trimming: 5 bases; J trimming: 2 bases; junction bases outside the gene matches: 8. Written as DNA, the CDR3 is TGTGCCAGCAGTCTGACAGGGACCGAACAAGAGACCCAGTACTTC. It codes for CASSLTGTEQETQYF.